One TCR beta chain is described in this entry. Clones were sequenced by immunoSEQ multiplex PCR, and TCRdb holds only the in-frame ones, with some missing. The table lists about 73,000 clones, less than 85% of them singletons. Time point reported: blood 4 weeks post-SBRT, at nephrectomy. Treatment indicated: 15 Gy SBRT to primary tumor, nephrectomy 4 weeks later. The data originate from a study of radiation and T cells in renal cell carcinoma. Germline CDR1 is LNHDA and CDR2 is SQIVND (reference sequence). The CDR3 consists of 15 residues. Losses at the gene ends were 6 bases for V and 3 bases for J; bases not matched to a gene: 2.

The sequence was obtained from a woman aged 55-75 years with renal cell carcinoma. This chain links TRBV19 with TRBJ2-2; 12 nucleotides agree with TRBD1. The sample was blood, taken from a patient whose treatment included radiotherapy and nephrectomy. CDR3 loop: CASRGDRGHTGELFF. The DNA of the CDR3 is TGTGCCAGTAGGGGGGACAGGGGGCACACCGGGGAGCTGTTTTTT.